This TCR beta chain was profiled in a study of blood T cells in healthy people across ages. Through a sample-barcoded 5' primer and a J-beta primer mix, a second PCR was run for roughly 6 to 11 cycles. Each CDR3 protein gets one entry after TCRdb re-called the 5' RACE reads with MiXCR. The sample includes about 620,000 distinct CDR3 sequences, roughly 21% of them seen just once. V was trimmed by 1 base and J by 1 base, leaving 13 bases between them. CDR1 is LGHDT and CDR2 is YNNKEL in the germline V gene (reference sequence). CDR3 length: 16 residues. Sequenced input: blood. The chain carries TRBV3-1 and TRBJ2-5; D unclear. This receptor was obtained from a man aged 65 to 85 in good health. CDR3 residues: CASSQAGSWCQETQYF. CDR3 in DNA: TGTGCCAGCAGCCAAGCTGGGTCTTGGTGCCAAGAGACCCAGTACTTC.